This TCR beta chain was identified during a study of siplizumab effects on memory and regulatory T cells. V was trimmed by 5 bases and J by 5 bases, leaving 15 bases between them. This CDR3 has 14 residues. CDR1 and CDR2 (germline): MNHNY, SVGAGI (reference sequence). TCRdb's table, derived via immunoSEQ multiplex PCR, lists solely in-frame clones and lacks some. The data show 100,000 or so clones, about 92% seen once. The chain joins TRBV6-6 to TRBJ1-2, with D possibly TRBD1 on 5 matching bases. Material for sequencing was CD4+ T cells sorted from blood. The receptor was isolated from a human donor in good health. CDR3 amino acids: CASSRGGAMYGYTF. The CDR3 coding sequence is TGTGCCAGCAGTCGAGGTGGGGCCATGTATGGCTACACCTTC.